A single sample is the source of the 9 T cell receptor beta chains below, sequenced in a study of cytomegalovirus exposure and HLA in healthy donors. Both 60 Vbeta primers and 13 Jbeta primers went into the PCR. Produced via immunoSEQ multiplex PCR; TCRdb's table is partial and in-frame only. There are 110,000 to 150,000 clones in the sample; 80% occur only once, and around 4.4% lies in the top ten. Sequences were obtained from PBMCs. The receptors here all came from a man in his forties or fifties in good health and CMV-seronegative.

This clone was counted only a few times. This chain joins TRBV7-2 and TRBJ2-7; possibly TRBD2 for D (6 bases). The CDR3 loop spans 14 amino acids. Trimming took 2 bases from V and 4 from J, leaving 12 bases between them. Germline lookup yields CDR1 SGHTA and CDR2 FQGNSA. DNA of the CDR3: TGTGCCAGCAGCTTAACGGCAGGGAGGTACGAGCAGTACTTC. The encoded protein is CASSLTAGRYEQYF.

The chain carries TRBV5-1 and TRBJ1-5; D gene unclear. The CDR3 extends over 13 amino acids. V lost 4 bases, J lost 6 bases, and 11 bases lay in between. Germline lookup yields CDR1 SGHRS and CDR2 YFSETQ. The chain's CDR3 is CASSPVGGQPQHF. In DNA form, the CDR3 reads TGCGCCAGCAGCCCGGTGGGAGGTCAGCCCCAGCATTTT.

This rearrangement joins TRBV11-3 to TRBJ2-5; D remains ambiguous. There are 13 residues in the CDR3. Germline V gene data show CDR1 as SGHNT and CDR2 as YENEEA. Trimming took 5 bases from V and 5 from J, leaving 12 bases between them. CDR3 DNA: TGTGCCAGCAGCCCCGGCCCCGGGGAGACCCAGTACTTC. Translation: CASSPGPGETQYF.

This clone was observed a single time. The chain employs TRBV12-5 and TRBJ2-7, with D perhaps TRBD1 (5 bases). V gave up 4 bases and J gave up 0 bases, with 13 bases separating them. This CDR3 has 15 amino acids. Germline CDR1 is LGHNT and CDR2 is FRNRAP. The CDR3 sequence is CASGYTTVSSYEQYF. The CDR3 DNA is TGTGCTAGTGGTTATACGACAGTCAGCTCCTACGAGCAGTACTTC.

The chain combines TRBV15 with TRBJ1-6; D is uncertain. The CDR3 consists of 14 residues. Per germline, CDR1 LNHNV and CDR2 YYDKDF (reference sequence). Trimming removed 1 base from V and 6 bases from J, with 7 bases in between. CDR3 in DNA: TGTGCCACCAGCAGAGCGGGAGGTAATTCACCCCTCCACTTT. Residues: CATSRAGGNSPLHF.

The chain carries TRBV29-1 and TRBJ2-5; D possibly corresponds to TRBD1 (6 bases). V was clipped by 5 bases and J by 4 bases, with 11 bases between them. Germline CDR1 SQVTM, CDR2 ANQGSEA. This CDR3 has 12 amino acids. The CDR3 spells CSVRQVGETQYF. The CDR3, as DNA: TGCAGCGTTAGACAGGTAGGAGAGACCCAGTACTTC.

The chain carries TRBV25-1 and TRBJ1-4; 7 nucleotides line up with TRBD1. The length of the CDR3 is 16 residues. The J segment lost 3 bases and the V segment lost 1 base, leaving 5 bases of the junction unmatched. Germline values: CDR1 MGHDK, CDR2 SYGVNS. The CDR3 sequence is CASSEFRQGANEKLFF. The CDR3 DNA sequence: TGTGCCAGCAGTGAATTCCGACAGGGTGCTAATGAAAAACTGTTTTTT.

The rearrangement links TRBV10-1 to TRBJ2-1; 13 positions agree with TRBD2. CDR3 size: 16 residues. The J segment lost 6 bases and the V segment lost 2 bases, leaving 4 bases of the junction unmatched. CDR1 and CDR2 (germline): WNHNN, SYGVQD (reference sequence). The CDR3 protein is CASSEPGLAGLNEQFF. DNA for the CDR3: TGCGCCAGCAGTGAGCCGGGACTAGCGGGGCTCAATGAGCAGTTCTTC.

The V call is TRBV19, the J call TRBJ1-1; a possible D gene is TRBD1 (6 bases). V was trimmed by 8 bases and J by 10 bases, leaving 11 bases between them. The CDR3 contains 10 residues. CDR1 is LNHDA and CDR2 is SQIVND in the germline V gene (reference sequence). The CDR3 here is CASSRGGAFF. The CDR3 DNA reads TGTGCCAGTTCTAGGGGGGGAGCTTTCTTT.